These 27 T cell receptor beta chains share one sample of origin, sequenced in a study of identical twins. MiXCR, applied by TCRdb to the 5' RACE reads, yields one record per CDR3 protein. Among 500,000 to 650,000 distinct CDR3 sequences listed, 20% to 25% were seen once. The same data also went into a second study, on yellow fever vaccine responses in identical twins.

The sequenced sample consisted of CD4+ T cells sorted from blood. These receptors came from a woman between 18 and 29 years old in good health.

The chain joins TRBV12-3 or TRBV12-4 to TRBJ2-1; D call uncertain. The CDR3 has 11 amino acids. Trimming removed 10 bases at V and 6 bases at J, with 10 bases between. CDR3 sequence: CATQGINEQFF. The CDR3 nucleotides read TGTGCCACCCAAGGAATCAATGAGCAGTTCTTC.

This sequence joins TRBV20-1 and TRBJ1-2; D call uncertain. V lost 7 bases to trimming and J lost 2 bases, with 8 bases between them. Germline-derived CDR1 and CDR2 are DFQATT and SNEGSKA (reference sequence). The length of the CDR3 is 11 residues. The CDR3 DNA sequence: TGCAGTGGGCGTAAAAACTATGGCTACACCTTC. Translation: CSGRKNYGYTF.

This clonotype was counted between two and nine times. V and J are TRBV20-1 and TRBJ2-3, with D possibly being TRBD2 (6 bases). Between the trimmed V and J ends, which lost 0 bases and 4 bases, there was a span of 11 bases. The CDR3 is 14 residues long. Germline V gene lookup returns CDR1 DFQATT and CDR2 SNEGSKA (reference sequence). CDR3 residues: CSARDMGLPDTQYF. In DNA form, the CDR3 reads TGCAGTGCTAGAGACATGGGACTTCCAGATACGCAGTATTTT.

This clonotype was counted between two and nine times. Written as DNA, the CDR3 is TGTGCCAGCACCCCGACAGGGTCAACTAATGAAAAACTGTTTTTT. Protein sequence: CASTPTGSTNEKLFF. The chain employs TRBV28 and TRBJ1-4; 7 positions match TRBD1. Germline assignment: CDR1 MDHEN and CDR2 SYDVKM. The junction had 5 bases not matched to a gene; V was cut back by 7 bases and J by 0 bases. This CDR3 comprises 15 residues.

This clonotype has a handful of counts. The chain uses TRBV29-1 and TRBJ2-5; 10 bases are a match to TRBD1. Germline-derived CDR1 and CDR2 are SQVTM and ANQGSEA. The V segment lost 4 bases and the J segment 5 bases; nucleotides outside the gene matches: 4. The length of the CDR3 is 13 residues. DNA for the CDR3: TGCAGCGTTGGGGGACAGGGGAAGGAGACCCAGTACTTC. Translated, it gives CSVGGQGKETQYF. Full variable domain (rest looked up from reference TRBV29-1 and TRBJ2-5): SAVISQKPSRDICQRGTSLTIQCQVDSQVTMMFWYRQQPGQSLTLIATANQGSEATYESGFVIDKFPISRPNLTFSTLTVSNMSPEDSSIYLCSVGGQGKETQYFGPGTRLLVL.

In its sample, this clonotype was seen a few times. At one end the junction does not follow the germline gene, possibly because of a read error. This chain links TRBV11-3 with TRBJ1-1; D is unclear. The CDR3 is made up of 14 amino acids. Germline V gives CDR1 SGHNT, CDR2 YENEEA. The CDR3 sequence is CASSLDAKNTEAFF. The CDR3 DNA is TGTGCCAGCAGCTTAGATGCGAAGAACACTGAAGCCTTCTTT.

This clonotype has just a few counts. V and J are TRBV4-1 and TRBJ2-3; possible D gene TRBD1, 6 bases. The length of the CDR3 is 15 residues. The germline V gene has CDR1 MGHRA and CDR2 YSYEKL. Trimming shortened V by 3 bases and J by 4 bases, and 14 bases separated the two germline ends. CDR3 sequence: CASSHGRGGSDTQYF. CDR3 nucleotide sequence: TGCGCCAGCAGCCACGGACGTGGGGGCTCAGATACGCAGTATTTT.

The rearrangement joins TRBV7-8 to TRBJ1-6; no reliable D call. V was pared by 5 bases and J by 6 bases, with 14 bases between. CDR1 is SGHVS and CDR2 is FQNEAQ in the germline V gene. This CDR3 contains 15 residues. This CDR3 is CASSPQGSGNSPLHF. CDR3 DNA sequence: TGTGCCAGCAGCCCGCAAGGAAGCGGTAATTCACCCCTCCACTTT.

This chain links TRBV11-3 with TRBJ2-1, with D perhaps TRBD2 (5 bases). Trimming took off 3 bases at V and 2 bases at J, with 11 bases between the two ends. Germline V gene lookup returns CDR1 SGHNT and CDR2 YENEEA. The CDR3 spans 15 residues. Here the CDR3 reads CASSFEGTTYNEQFF. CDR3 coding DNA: TGTGCCAGCAGCTTTGAGGGAACCACCTACAATGAGCAGTTCTTC.

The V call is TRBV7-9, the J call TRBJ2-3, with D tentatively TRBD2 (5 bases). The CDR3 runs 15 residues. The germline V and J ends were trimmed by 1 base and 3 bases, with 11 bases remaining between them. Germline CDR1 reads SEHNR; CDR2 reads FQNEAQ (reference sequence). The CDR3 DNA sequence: TGTGCCAGCAGCTTAGGTACGGGAAGGACAGATACGCAGTATTTT. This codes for CASSLGTGRTDTQYF.

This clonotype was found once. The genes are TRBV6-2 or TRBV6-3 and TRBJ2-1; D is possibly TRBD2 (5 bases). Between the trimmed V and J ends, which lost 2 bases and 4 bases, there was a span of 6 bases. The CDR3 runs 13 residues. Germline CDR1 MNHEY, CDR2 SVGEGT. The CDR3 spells CASSYRGYNEQFF. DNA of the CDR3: TGTGCCAGCAGTTACCGGGGTTACAATGAGCAGTTCTTC.

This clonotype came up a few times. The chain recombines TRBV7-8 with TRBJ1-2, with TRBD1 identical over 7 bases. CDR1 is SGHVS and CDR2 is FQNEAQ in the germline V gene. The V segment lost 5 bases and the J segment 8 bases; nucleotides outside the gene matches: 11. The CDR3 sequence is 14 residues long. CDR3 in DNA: TGTGCCAGCAGCCGTGACAGGGCCGACGGCGGCTACACCTTC. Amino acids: CASSRDRADGGYTF.

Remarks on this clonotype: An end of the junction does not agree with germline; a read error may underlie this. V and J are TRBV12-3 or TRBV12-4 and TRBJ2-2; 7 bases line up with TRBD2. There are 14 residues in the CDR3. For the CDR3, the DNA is TGTCCCAGCACTTTTGGACTAGACACCGGGGAGCTGTTTTTT. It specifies CPSTFGLDTGELFF.

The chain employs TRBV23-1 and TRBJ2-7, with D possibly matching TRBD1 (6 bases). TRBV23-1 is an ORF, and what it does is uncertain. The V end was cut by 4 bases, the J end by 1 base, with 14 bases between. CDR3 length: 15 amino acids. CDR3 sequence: CASSPGHGSSYEQYF. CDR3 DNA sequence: TGCGCCAGCAGTCCGGGACACGGATCATCCTACGAGCAGTACTTC.

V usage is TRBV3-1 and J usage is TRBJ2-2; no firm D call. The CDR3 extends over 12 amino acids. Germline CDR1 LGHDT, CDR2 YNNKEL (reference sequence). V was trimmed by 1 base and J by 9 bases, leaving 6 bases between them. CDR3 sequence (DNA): TGTGCCAGCAGCCAAGTGGCAAGGGAGCTGTTTTTT. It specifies CASSQVARELFF. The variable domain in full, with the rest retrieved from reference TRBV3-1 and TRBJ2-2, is DTAVSQTPKYLVTQMGNDKSIKCEQNLGHDTMYWYKQDSKKFLKIMFSYNNKELIINETVPNRFSPKSPDKAHLNLHINSLELGDSAVYFCASSQVARELFFGEGSRLTVL.

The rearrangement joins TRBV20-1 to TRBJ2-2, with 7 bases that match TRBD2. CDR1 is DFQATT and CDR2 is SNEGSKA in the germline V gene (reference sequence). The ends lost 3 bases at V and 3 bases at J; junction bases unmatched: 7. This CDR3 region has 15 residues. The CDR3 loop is CSASQAGLHTGELFF. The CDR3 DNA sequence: TGCAGTGCTAGTCAAGCGGGGCTGCACACCGGGGAGCTGTTTTTT.

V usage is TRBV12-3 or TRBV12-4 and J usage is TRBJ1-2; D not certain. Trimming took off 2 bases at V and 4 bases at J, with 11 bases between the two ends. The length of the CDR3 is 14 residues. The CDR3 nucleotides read TGTGCCAGCAGTTTACGTGGAGGGAGCTATGGCTACACCTTC. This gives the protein CASSLRGGSYGYTF.

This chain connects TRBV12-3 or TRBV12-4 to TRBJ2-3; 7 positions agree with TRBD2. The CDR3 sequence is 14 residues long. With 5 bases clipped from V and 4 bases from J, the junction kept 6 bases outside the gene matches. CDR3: CASSPPTSPDTQYF. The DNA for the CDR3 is TGTGCCAGCAGTCCACCGACTAGCCCAGATACGCAGTATTTT.

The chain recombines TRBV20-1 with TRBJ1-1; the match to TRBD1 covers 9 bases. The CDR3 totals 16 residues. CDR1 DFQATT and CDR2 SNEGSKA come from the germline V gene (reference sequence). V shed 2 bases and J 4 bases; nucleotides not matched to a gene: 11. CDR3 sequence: CSARPWGTGSITEAFF. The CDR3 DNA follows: TGCAGTGCTAGACCTTGGGGGACAGGGTCTATCACTGAAGCTTTCTTT.

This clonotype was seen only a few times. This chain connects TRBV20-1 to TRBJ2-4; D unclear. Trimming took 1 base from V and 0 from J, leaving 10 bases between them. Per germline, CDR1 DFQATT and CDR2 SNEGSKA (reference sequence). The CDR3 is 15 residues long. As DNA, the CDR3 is TGCAGTGCTAGAGGCAACCTGGGAGCCAAAAACATTCAGTACTTC. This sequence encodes CSARGNLGAKNIQYF.

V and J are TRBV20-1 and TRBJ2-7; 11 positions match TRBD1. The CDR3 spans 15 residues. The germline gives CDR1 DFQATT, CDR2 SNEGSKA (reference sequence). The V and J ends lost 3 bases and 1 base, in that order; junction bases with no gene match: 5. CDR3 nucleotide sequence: TGCAGTGCTAGGGGACAGGGGGTAAAGTCCTACGAGCAGTACGTC. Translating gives CSARGQGVKSYEQYV.

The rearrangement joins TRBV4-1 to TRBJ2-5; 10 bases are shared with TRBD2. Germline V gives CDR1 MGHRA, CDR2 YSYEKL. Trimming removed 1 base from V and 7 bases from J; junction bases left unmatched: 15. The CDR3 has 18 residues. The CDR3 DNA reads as TGCGCCAGCAGCCAAGGAGCGGGGGGGCCGGGACCGGGGGGGACCCAGTACTTC. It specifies CASSQGAGGPGPGGTQYF.

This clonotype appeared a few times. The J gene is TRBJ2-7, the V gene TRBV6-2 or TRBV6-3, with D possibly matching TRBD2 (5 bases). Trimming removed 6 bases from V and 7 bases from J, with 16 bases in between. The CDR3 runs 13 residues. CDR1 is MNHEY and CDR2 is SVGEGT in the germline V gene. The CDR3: CASRTIRPGEQYF. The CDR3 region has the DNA TGTGCCAGCAGAACCATACGCCCGGGGGAGCAGTACTTC.

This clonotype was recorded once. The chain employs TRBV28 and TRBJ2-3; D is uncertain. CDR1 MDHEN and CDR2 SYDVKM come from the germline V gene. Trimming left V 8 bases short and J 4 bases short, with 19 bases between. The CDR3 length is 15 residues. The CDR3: CASPPGWGSPDTQYF. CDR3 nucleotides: TGTGCCAGCCCCCCCGGGTGGGGATCCCCAGATACGCAGTATTTT.

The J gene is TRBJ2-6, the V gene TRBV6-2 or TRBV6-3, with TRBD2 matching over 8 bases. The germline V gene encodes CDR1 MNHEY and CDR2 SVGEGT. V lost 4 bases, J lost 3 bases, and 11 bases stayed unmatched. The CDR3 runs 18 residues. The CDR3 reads CASSFLVAGGFGANVLTF. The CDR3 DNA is TGTGCCAGCAGTTTCCTCGTGGCGGGGGGCTTTGGGGCCAACGTCCTGACTTTC.

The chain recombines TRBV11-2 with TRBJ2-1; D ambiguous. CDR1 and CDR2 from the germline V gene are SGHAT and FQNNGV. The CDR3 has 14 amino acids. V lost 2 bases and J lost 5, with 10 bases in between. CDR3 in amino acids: CASSLYDWNNEQFF. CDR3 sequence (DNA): TGTGCCAGCAGCTTATACGACTGGAACAATGAGCAGTTCTTC.

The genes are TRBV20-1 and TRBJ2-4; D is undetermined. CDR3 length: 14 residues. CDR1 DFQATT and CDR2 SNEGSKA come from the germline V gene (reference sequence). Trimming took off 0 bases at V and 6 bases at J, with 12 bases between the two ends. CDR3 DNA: TGCAGTGCTAGAGACCCCGAAGGATTAAACATTCAGTACTTC. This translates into CSARDPEGLNIQYF.